This passage covers 6 T cell receptor beta chains from one sample sequenced in a study of cytomegalovirus exposure and HLA in healthy donors. Vbeta (60) and Jbeta (13) primers were used in the PCR. Profiled with immunoSEQ multiplex PCR; TCRdb holds only in-frame clones, not every one. The sample shows about 150,000 clones, roughly 80% of them seen only once. The source material was PBMCs. These receptors were collected from a man aged 35-49 years in good health and CMV-seropositive.

This clone was seen only a few times. Germline is not matched at one junction end, which may reflect a read error. V gene TRBV7-9 combines with J gene TRBJ2-5, with 9 positions matching TRBD2. Germline V gives CDR1 SEHNR, CDR2 FQNEAQ (reference sequence). The CDR3 has 16 residues. The CDR3 DNA sequence: TGTTCCAGCAGCTACGGGACTAGCCACCCTCAAGAGACCCAGTACTTC. Its protein product is CSSSYGTSHPQETQYF.

The CDR3: CASSYDPSGSYGELFF. Written as DNA, the CDR3 is TGTGCCAGCAGTTACGACCCTAGCGGGAGTTACGGGGAGCTGTTTTTT. V is TRBV6-5 and J is TRBJ2-2; 10 bases agree with TRBD2. From germline, CDR1 is MNHEY and CDR2 SVGAGI. The CDR3 is 16 residues long. Unmatched junction bases numbered 7, after V lost 2 bases and J lost 7 bases.

The gene calls are TRBV5-4 and TRBJ1-2; no clear D. The ends were cut back, 0 bases at V and 4 bases at J, with 10 bases in the middle. Germline V CDR1 and CDR2: SGHNT, YYREEE (reference sequence). The CDR3 is 14 amino acids. CDR3 region: CASSLDLEIYGYTF. Here the CDR3 DNA reads TGTGCCAGCAGCTTGGACCTAGAGATCTATGGCTACACCTTC.

The J gene is TRBJ2-3, the V gene TRBV13; 7 bases agree with TRBD2. Germline V gene sequence: CDR1 PRHDT, CDR2 FYEKMQ (reference sequence). The length of the CDR3 is 15 residues. The trim removed 5 bases at V and 2 bases at J, leaving 7 bases unmatched. CDR3: CASSLWTRNTDTQYF. Here the CDR3 DNA reads TGTGCCAGCAGCCTCTGGACTAGAAACACAGATACGCAGTATTTT.

The chain combines TRBV7-3 with TRBJ2-3; tentatively, D is TRBD1 (5 bases). From germline, CDR1 is SGHTA and CDR2 FQGTGA. V lost 4 bases and J lost 3, with 8 bases in between. This CDR3 is built from 13 residues. The CDR3 loop reads CASSSQGTDTQYF. The CDR3 nucleotides are TGTGCCAGCAGCTCCCAGGGAACAGATACGCAGTATTTT.

This clone was recorded a few times. V gene TRBV5-1 combines with J gene TRBJ2-5; D remains unclear. This CDR3 comprises 14 residues. Germline values: CDR1 SGHRS, CDR2 YFSETQ. V lost 1 base to trimming and J lost 6 bases, with 13 bases between them. The CDR3 DNA follows: TGCGCCAGCAGCTTGCAGGCCCAGGAAAAGACCCAGTACTTC. This translates into CASSLQAQEKTQYF.